This T cell receptor (beta chain) is from a study of OX40 agonist ivuxolimab in advanced cancers. Study summary: Ivuxolimab, which is an agonistic anti-OX40 (CD134) antibody, was administered to the patients. General study findings and limits: Clonal expansion was among the lowest in partial responders at 0.1-3.0 mg/kg, especially CD8+.

People who had autoimmune disease history or systemic immunosuppression were excluded. Patients had blood sampled at baseline and again on cycle 4 day 1 and cycle 7 day 1. Sequenced by immunoSEQ multiplex PCR; TCRdb stores in-frame clones only, minus some. Here the sample spans about 31,000 clones, 65% to 90% being singletons. V was trimmed by 2 bases and J by 1 base, leaving 9 bases between them. The CDR3 consists of 15 residues. For this clone: Its target is unknown.

The chain recombines TRBV23-1 with TRBJ1-5; D is uncertain. TRBV23-1 is an open reading frame, and its role is uncertain. The source is an adult with an advanced solid tumor such as melanoma, head and neck, liver or kidney cancer. The input for sequencing was CD4+ or CD8+ T cells sorted from blood, taken in a trial of the OX40 agonist ivuxolimab. In DNA form, the CDR3 reads TGCGCCAGCAGTCAAGGACCGGGGAGCAATCAGCCCCAGCATTTT. Translation: CASSQGPGSNQPQHF.